This T cell receptor (beta chain) was identified in a study of shared clonotypes between healthy human individuals (dated by TCRdb to about 2020). With regard to the full study: Three men and a couple of women, aged 18 to 49 years, made up the cohort. Between about 0.94 and 8.9 billion PBMCs per donor were obtained by leukapheresis. To increase sequencing depth and limit assay-specific biases, different laboratories used diverse techniques to prepare libraries and sequence TCR repertoires. For each donor, CD4 naive and CD4 memory were each run on three plates, CD8 naive on two plates, and CD8 memory on one plate. Blood TCR repertoires of roughly five healthy adults were deeply sequenced to estimate repertoire size and the extent of clonotype sharing between individuals.

Trimming takes 7 bases off V and 7 bases off J; junction bases not matched to a gene: 10. CDR3 length: 13 amino acids, cysteine to phenylalanine. Solely the CDR3 DNA is kept, with 39 bases framed from the first base. The germline V gene yields SGHAT for CDR1 and FQNNGV for CDR2. General conclusions and limits of the study: Compared with non-shared clonotypes, clonotypes shared by all four sorted-subset donors had higher generation probabilities. Based on pairwise subsampling, the degree of clonotype sharing among donors was expected to be affected by sequencing depth. Even with the large sequencing depth, rarefaction of the sorted-subset datasets indicated that sequencing was incomplete. The small number of donors limited the genetic and exposure-history diversity represented. Estimated clonotype richness was generally larger for naive than for memory subsets. Sampling was restricted to blood, and TCR repertoires in tissues likely differ from the TCR repertoires found in blood. Sharing across four donors was observed for approximately 5% of naive CD4, under 4% of naive CD8, 2% to 2.5% of memory CD4, and about 0.4% of memory CD8 clonotypes.

Using the deep immunoSEQ assay, multiplex PCR amplified TCR CDR3 regions from genomic DNA. Extracted genomic DNA from each cell subset was distributed evenly across all wells of several immunoSEQ 96-well plates, and each plate was treated as a replicate. For sorted subsets, roughly 200 ng genomic DNA, equal to 30,000 or so T cell genomes, was loaded into each replicate PCR. Purified libraries were measured with a Qubit 3.0 fluorometer, size-checked on a Bioanalyzer 2100, and measured again with the KAPA Library Quantification kit. Every immunoSEQ 96-well plate was sequenced on a dedicated single-read 150-cycle Illumina NextSeq 550 flow cell. Processing in the source paper ran as follows. Because the immunoSEQ output included only junctional sequences and no quality scores, the filtering could not be the same as the filtering used for full-length reads. Sequences were annotated with PyIR, a Python wrapper for IgBLAST v1.9, using IMGT germline references to assign V/J genes and CDR3. Any read was removed if the V/J assignment was weak (E-value above 1e-6), the CDR3 was missing, or the read contained stop codons, out-of-frame junctions, or ambiguous translated residues. V3J clonotypes were defined by identical inferred V gene, J gene, and CDR3 amino acid sequence. The percentage overlap between two repertoires was calculated by dividing the number of shared unique clonotypes by the size of the smaller repertoire. Repertoire richness was assessed with RTK rarefaction, the Chao1 estimator, and Recon v2.1 estimates of unobserved clonotypes. For all TCRbeta clonotypes obtained by the gDNA method from a few donors, generation probabilities were computed with OLGA. TCRdb retrieved this table from immuneACCESS and kept in-frame rearrangements only. Not all clones are present; in checked studies, unresolved V genes account for under half, and no reason is known for the remainder. The V and J calls and clone size are taken from that table; D and trimming were inferred from the DNA. Within this sample are approximately 2,000,000 clones, with approximately 92% of them counted one time only. The ten largest clonotypes hold about 1.6% of the sample.

CD8 naive samples consisted of CD45RO-negative cells that were positively selected for CCR7, yielding a CD45RA+CCR7+ population without TemRA cells. The donors were healthy, HIV-negative adults with no recently reported acute infections or vaccinations. Only Caucasian adults living in Nashville, Tennessee, USA were represented among the donors. Blood was collected by leukapheresis, and PBMCs were isolated by Ficoll-Histopaque density gradient centrifugation and then cryopreserved in liquid nitrogen vapor phase. Analytical flow cytometry was used to check the purity and quantity of every magnetically sorted T cell population. Genomic DNA was isolated from each sorted fraction and quantified by UV absorbance on a Nanodrop 2000c. On this clone: Its recognized antigen is unknown. Per-base quality was not reported, and no clone a single base away is much larger than it.

The chain is made from TRBV11-2 and TRBJ2-7; 7 middle bases align to TRBD2. The sequence was collected from a man between 18 and 35 years old in good health. Some clones in this sample may be carry-over from other donors' samples. Sample: naive CD8+ T cells from PBMCs. Per the publication, the cell subset or site label means: CD45RA+CCR7+. The bases read TGTGCCAGCACATACGGGGGGTATCGGGAGCAGTACTTC. Its protein reads: CASTYGGYREQYF.